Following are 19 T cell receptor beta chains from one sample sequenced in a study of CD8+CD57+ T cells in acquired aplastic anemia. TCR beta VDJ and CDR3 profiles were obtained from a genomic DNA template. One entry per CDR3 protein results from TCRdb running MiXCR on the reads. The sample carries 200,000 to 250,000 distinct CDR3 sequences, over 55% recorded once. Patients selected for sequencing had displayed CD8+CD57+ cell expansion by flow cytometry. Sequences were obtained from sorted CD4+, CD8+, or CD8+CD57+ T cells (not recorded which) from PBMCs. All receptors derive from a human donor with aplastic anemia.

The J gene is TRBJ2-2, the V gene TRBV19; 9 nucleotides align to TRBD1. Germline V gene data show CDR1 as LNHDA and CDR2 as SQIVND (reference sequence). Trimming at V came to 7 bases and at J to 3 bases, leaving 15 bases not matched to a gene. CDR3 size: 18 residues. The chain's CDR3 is CASNTGGQNYGYTGELFF. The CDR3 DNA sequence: TGTGCCAGTAACACAGGGGGCCAGAACTATGGCTACACCGGGGAGCTGTTTTTT. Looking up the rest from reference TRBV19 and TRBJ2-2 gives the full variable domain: DGGITQSPKYLFRKEGQNVTLSCEQNLNHDAMYWYRQDPGQGLRLIYYSQIVNDFQKGDIAEGYSVSREKKESFPLTVTSAQKNPTAFYLCASNTGGQNYGYTGELFFGEGSRLTVL.

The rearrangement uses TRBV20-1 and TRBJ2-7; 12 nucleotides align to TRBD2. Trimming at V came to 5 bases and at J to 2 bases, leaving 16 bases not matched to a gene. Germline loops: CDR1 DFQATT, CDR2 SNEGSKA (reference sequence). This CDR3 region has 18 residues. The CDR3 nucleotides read TGCAGTGCTCACACGAATAAGCTAGCGGGAGGGCCTACCTACGAGCAGTACTTC. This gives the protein CSAHTNKLAGGPTYEQYF.

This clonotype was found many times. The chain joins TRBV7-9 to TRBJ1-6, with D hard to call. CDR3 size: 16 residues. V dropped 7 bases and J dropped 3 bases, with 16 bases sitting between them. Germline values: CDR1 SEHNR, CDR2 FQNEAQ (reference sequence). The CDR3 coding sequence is TGTGCCAGCATCCGGGAGGCAGACATCTATAATTCACCCCTCCACTTT. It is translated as CASIREADIYNSPLHF.

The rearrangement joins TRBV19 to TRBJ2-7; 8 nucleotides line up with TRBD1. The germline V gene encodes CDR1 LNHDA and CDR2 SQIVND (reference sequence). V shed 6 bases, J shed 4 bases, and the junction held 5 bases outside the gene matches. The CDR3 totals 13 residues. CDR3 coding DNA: TGTGCCAGTAGCTGGACAGGGCGGTACGAGCAGTACTTC. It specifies CASSWTGRYEQYF.

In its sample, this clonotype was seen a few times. The CDR3 is CASSQDAQDEQFF. Here the CDR3 DNA reads TGTGCCAGCAGCCAAGATGCCCAGGATGAGCAGTTCTTC. The V gene is TRBV3-1, the J gene TRBJ2-1; D remains unclear. Trimming took off 0 bases at V and 8 bases at J, with 8 bases between the two ends. This CDR3 region has 13 residues. Germline V CDR1 and CDR2: LGHDT, YNNKEL (reference sequence).

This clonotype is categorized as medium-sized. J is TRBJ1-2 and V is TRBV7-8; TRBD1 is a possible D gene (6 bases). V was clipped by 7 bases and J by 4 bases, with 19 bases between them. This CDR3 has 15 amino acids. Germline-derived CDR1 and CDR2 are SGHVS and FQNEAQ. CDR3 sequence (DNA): TGTGCCAGCACAAAAGAGAGGGGGGACCTCTATGGCTACACCTTC. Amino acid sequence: CASTKERGDLYGYTF.

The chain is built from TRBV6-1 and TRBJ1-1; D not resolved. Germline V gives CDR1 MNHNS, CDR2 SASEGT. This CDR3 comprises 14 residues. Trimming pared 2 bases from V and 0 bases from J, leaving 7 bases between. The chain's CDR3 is CASSENRMNTEAFF. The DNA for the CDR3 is TGTGCCAGCAGTGAAAACAGAATGAACACTGAAGCTTTCTTT.

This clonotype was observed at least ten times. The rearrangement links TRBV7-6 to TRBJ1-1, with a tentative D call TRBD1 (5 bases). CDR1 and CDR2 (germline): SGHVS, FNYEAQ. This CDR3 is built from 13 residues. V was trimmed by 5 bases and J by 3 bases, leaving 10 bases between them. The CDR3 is CASSPGTYTEAFF. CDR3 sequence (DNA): TGTGCCAGCAGCCCCGGGACCTACACTGAAGCTTTCTTT.

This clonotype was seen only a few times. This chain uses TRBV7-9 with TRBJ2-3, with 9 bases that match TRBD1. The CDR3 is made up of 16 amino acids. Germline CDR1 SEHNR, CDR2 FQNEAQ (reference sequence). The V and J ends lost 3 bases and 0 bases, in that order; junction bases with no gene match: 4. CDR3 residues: CASSLSGTGSTDTQYF. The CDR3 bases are TGTGCCAGCAGCTTGTCTGGGACAGGGAGCACAGATACGCAGTATTTT.

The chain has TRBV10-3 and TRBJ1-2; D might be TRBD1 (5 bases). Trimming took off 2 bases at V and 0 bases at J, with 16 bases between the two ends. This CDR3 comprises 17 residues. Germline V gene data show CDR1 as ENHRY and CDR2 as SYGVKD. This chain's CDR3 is CAISEAGRGGSNYGYTF. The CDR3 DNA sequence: TGTGCCATCAGTGAGGCCGGTCGGGGCGGCTCTAACTATGGCTACACCTTC.

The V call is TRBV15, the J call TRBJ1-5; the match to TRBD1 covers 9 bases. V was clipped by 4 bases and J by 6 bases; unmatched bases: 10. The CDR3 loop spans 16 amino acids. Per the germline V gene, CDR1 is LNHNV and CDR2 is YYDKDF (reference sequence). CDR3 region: CATSTMWDRDGQPQHF. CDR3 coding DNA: TGTGCCACCAGCACTATGTGGGACAGGGACGGTCAGCCCCAGCATTTT.

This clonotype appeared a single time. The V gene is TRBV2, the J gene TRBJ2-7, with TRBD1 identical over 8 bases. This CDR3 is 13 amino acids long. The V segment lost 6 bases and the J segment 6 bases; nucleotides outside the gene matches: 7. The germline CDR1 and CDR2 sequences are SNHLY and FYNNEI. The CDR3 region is CASSRETGAEQYF. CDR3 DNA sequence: TGTGCCAGCAGCCGAGAGACAGGGGCCGAGCAGTACTTC.

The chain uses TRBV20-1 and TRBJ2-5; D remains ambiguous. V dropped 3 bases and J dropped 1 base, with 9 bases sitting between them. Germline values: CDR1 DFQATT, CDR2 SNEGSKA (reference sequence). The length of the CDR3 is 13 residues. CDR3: CSASWGFQETQYF. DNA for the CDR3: TGCAGTGCTAGTTGGGGATTCCAAGAGACCCAGTACTTC.

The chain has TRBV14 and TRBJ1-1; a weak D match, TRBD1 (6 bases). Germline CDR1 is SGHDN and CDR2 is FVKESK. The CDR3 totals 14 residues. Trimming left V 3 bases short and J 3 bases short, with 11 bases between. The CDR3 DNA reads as TGTGCCAGCAGCCAGGAGGGGGGGTACACTGAAGCTTTCTTT. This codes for CASSQEGGYTEAFF.

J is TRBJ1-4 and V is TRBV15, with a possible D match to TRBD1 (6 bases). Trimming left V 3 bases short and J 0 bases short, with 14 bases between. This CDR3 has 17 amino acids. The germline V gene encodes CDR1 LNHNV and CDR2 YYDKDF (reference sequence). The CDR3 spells CATSRDGQYSTNEKLFF. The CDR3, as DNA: TGTGCCACCAGCAGGGATGGACAGTATTCAACTAATGAAAAACTGTTTTTT.

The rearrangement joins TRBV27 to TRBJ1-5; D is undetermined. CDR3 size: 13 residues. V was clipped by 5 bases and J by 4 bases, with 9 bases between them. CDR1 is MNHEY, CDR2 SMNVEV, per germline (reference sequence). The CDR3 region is CASSRRDNQPQHF. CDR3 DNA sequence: TGTGCCAGCAGTCGAAGGGATAATCAGCCCCAGCATTTT.

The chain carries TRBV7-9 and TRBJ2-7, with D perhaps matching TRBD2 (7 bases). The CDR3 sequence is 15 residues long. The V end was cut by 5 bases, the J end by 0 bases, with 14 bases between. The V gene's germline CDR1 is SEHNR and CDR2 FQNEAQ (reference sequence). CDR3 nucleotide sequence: TGTGCCAGCAGCCCGGGGGGCGCGAGCTCCTACGAGCAGTACTTC. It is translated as CASSPGGASSYEQYF.

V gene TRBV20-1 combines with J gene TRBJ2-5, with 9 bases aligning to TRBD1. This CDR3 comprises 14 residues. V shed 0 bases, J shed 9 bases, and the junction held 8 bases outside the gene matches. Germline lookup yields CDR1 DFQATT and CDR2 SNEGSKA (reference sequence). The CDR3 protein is CSARDRFDRGSQYF. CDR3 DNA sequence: TGCAGTGCTAGAGATCGTTTTGACAGGGGGTCCCAGTACTTC.

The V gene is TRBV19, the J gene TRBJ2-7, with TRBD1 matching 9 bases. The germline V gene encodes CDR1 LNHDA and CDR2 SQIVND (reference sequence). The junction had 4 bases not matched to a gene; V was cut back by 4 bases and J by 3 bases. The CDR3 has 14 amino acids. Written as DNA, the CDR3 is TGTGCCAGTAGTACCGCGGACAGGGGCTACGAGCAGTACTTC. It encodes CASSTADRGYEQYF.